These T cell receptor beta chains were read from a single sample in a study of blood T cell repertoires in COVID-19. Repertoires were generated with immunoSEQ multiplex PCR, while TCRdb's copy carries only in-frame clones and drops some. The sample records roughly 350,000 clones, approximately 87% being singletons. The sample consisted of peripheral blood. The receptors here all came from a woman in her twenties or thirties with COVID-19, enrolled during active disease. The CDR3 runs from the conserved cysteine through the conserved F or W. The D gene is left open where the match is weak. Clone sizes are given selectively: once, few, many, or a class where the clone is expanded.

clone size | V gene | D gene | CDR3 protein
NA | TRBV18 | TRBD1 | CASSPYGQGAGQPQHF
NA | TRBV6-5 | NA | CASSYSSSPTYEQYF
NA | TRBV5-1 | NA | CASSFEGADTQYF
NA | TRBV5-1 | NA | CASSLLENEQFF
NA | TRBV5-1 | TRBD1 | CASSWGDRENTEAFF
once | TRBV21-1 | NA | CASSQSHRGHSNQPQHF
NA | TRBV6-2/TRBV6-3 | TRBD2 | CASSYSRGTGELFF
NA | TRBV24-1 | NA | CATSDPTSREQYF
NA | TRBV3-1/TRBV3-2 | NA | CASSHRGRLQETQYF
NA | TRBV7-9 | NA | CASSLGASGSSYEQYF
NA | TRBV28 | NA | CASSLGAGRPQHF
NA | TRBV11-1 | TRBD1 | CASSLGTGRGTGELFF
NA | TRBV2 | NA | CASGGPEGGYTF
NA | TRBV5-1 | NA | CASSLEQNEETQYF
NA | TRBV2 | NA | CASSVWEWQFF
NA | TRBV7-6 | TRBD2 | CASSSRLAGVGETQYF
NA | TRBV4-1 | NA | CASSQVTDGDYGYTF
NA | TRBV5-1 | TRBD2 | CASSFGLAGTDTQYF
NA | TRBV6-2/TRBV6-3 | TRBD2 | CASSPRGAGGHKSYEQYF
NA | TRBV6-5 | TRBD2 | CASSWGAGVGNEQFF
NA | TRBV5-4 | NA | CASSLARGGGVTDTQYF
NA | TRBV6-5 | TRBD1 | CASSRTGFVYF
NA | TRBV19 | TRBD1 | CASWDRRKNQPQHF
NA | TRBV18 | TRBD2 | CASSLGTSGIDEQFF
NA | TRBV3-1/TRBV3-2 | NA | CASSQDLPGVSETQYF
NA | TRBV6-5 | NA | CASSWAQGPSYEQYF
NA | TRBV9 | TRBD1 | CASSVVATGIYGYTF
NA | TRBV5-1 | TRBD1 | CASSFNPGQGATFF
NA | TRBV21-1 | NA | CASSIGQGHYNSPLHF
NA | TRBV4-1 | NA | CASSHPSPRRGGAGYTF
NA | TRBV2 | NA | CASSVQIYEQYF
NA | TRBV7-8 | NA | CASSLLGGWGTSNQPQHF
once | TRBV30 | TRBD1 | CAWSATPTGAEAFF
NA | TRBV10-3 | TRBD2 | CAISEVPSGGMYEQFF
NA | TRBV2 | NA | CASSGTAGITGELFF
NA | TRBV6-5 | TRBD1 | CASSPQGAHGNTIYF
NA | TRBV6-1 | NA | CASSEALRGYEQYF
NA | TRBV6-2/TRBV6-3 | TRBD2 | CASSSGTSGSFEQYF
NA | TRBV18 | TRBD2 | CASSPGLAGYNEQFF
NA | TRBV7-9 | NA | CASAPRNTEAFF
NA | TRBV2 | NA | CAAGTQETQYF
NA | TRBV5-1 | TRBD1 | CASSLRDRGYGYTF